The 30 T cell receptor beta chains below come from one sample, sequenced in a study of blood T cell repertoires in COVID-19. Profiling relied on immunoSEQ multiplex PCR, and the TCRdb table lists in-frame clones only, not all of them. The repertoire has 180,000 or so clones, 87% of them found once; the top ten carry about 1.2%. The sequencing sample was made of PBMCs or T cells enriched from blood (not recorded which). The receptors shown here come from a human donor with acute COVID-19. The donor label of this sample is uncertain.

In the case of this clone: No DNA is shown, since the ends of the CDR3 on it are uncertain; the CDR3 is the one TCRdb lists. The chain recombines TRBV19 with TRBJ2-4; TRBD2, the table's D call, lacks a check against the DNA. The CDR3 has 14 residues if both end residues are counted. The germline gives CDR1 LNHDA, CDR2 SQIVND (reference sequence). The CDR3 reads CASTSGLAKNIQYF.

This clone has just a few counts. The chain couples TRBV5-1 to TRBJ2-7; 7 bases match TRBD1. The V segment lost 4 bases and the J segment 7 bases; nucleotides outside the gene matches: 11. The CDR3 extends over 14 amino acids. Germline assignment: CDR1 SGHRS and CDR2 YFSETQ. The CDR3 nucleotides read TGCGCCAGCAGCGATGGACAGGTTCAGGGGGAGCAGTACTTC. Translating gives CASSDGQVQGEQYF.

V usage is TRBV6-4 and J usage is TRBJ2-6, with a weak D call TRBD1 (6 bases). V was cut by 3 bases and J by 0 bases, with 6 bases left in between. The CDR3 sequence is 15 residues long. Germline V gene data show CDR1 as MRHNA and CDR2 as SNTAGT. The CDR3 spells CASSEDSSGANVLTF. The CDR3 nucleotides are TGTGCCAGCAGTGAGGACAGCTCTGGGGCCAACGTCCTGACTTTC.

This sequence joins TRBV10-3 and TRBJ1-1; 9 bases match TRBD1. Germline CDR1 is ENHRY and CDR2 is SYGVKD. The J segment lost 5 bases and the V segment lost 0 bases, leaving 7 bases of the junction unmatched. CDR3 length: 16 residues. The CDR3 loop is CAISESMGQGQTEAFF. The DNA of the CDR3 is TGTGCCATCAGTGAGTCGATGGGACAGGGTCAAACTGAAGCTTTCTTT.

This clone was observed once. The CDR3 spells CASTPQGRGSEAFF. CDR3 nucleotide sequence: TGTGCCAGTACCCCACAGGGGCGAGGCTCTGAAGCTTTCTTT. The V call is TRBV19, the J call TRBJ1-1; 7 positions match TRBD1. The CDR3 consists of 14 residues. CDR1 is LNHDA and CDR2 is SQIVND in the germline V gene (reference sequence). V trimming: 7 bases; J trimming: 6 bases; junction bases outside the gene matches: 11.

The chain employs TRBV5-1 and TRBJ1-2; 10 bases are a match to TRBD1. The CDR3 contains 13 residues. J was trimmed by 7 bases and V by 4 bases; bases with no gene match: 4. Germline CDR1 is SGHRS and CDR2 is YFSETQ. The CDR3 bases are TGCGCCAGCAGCCTGGACAGGGGGTTTGGCTACACCTTC. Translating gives CASSLDRGFGYTF.

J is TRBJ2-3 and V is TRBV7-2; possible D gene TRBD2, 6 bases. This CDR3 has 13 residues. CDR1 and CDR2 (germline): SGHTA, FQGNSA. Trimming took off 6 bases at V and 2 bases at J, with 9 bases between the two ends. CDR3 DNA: TGTGCCAGCAGGTCTAGCGTCACAGATACGCAGTATTTT. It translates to CASRSSVTDTQYF.

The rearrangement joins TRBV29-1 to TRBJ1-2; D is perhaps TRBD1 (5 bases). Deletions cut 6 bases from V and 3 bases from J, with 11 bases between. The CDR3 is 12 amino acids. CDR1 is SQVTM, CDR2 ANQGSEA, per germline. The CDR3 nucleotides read TGCAGCGTCCTCGGGGGAGACTATGGCTACACCTTC. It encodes CSVLGGDYGYTF.

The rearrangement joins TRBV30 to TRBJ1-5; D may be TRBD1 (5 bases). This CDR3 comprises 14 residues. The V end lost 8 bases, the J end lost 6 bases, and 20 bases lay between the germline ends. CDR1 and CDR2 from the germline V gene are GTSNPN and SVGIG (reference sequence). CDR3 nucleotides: TGTGCCGTTAGTTTGGGGTCGGGGGGTCAGCCCCAGCATTTT. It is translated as CAVSLGSGGQPQHF.

The CDR3 coding sequence is TGTGCCAGCAGCCGTCCCCTAGCGGGGTACAATGAGCAGTTCTTC. Its protein product is CASSRPLAGYNEQFF. This chain connects TRBV11-3 to TRBJ2-1; 9 bases map to TRBD2. V lost 5 bases and J lost 4; bases outside the gene matches: 6. Germline CDR1 SGHNT, CDR2 YENEEA. This CDR3 has 15 residues.

CDR3 DNA sequence: TGTGCCAGCAGCGCCGACAGGAACTATGGCTACACCTTC. It specifies CASSADRNYGYTF. The V call is TRBV6-5, the J call TRBJ1-2, with TRBD1 as a possible D gene (6 bases). Germline V gives CDR1 MNHEY, CDR2 SVGAGI. CDR3 size: 13 residues. The V end was cut by 6 bases, the J end by 2 bases, with 10 bases between.

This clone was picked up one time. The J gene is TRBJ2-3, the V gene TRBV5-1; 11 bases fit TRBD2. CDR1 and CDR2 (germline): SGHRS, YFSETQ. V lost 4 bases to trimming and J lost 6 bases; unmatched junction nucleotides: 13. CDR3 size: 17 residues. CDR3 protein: CASSPDVIAGGSDTQYF. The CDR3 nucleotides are TGCGCCAGCAGCCCGGACGTTATAGCGGGGGGGTCGGATACGCAGTATTTT.

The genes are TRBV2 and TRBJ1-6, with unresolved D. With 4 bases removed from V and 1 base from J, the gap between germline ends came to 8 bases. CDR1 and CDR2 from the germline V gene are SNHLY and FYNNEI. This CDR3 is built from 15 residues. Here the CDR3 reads CASSGEDSYNSPLHF. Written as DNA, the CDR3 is TGTGCCAGCAGTGGAGAGGATTCCTATAATTCACCCCTCCACTTT.

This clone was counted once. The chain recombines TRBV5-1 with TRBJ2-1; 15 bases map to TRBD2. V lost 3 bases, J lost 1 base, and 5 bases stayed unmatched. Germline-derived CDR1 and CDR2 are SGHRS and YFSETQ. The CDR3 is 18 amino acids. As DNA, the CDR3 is TGCGCCAGCAGCTCGGGACTAGCGGGGGGATTATCCTACAATGAGCAGTTCTTC. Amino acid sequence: CASSSGLAGGLSYNEQFF.

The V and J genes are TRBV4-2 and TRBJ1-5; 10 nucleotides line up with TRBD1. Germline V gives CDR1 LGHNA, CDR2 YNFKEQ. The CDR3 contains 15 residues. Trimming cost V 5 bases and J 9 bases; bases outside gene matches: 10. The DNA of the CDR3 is TGTGCCAGCAGCAGACTGGGACAGGGGCTTCGGCCCCAGCATTTT. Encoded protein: CASSRLGQGLRPQHF.

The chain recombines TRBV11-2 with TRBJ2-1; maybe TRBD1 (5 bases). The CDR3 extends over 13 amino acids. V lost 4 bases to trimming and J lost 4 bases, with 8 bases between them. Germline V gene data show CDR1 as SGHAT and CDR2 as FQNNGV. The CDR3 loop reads CASSSTDYNEQFF. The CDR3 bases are TGTGCCAGCAGCTCGACAGATTACAATGAGCAGTTCTTC.

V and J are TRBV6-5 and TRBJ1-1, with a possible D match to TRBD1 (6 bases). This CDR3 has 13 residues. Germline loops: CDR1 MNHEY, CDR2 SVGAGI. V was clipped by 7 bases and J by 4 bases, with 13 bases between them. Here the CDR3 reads CASTPGGGTEAFF. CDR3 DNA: TGTGCCAGCACCCCTGGGGGCGGCACTGAAGCTTTCTTT.

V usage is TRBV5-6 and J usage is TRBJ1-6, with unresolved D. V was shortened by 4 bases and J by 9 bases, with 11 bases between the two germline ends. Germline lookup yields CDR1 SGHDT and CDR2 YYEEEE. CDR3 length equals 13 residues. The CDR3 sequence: CASSLPQISPLHF. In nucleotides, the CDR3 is TGTGCCAGCAGCCTCCCACAGATTTCACCCCTCCACTTT.

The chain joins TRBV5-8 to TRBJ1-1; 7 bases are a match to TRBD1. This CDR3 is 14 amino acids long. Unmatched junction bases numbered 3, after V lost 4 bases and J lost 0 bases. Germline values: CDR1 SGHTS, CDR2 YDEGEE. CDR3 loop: CASSLGQMNTEAFF. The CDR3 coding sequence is TGTGCCAGCAGCCTGGGACAGATGAACACTGAAGCTTTCTTT. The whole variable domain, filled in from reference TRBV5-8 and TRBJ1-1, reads EAGVTQSPTHLIKTRGQQATLRCSPISGHTSVYWYQQALGLGLQFLLWYDEGEERNRGNFPPRFSGRQFPNYSSELNVNALELEDSALYLCASSLGQMNTEAFFGQGTRLTVV.

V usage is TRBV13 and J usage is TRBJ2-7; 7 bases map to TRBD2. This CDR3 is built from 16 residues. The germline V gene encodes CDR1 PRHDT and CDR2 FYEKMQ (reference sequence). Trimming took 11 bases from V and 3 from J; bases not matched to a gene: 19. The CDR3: CAVLRWAGTTDYEQYF. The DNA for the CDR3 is TGTGCCGTTCTTCGTTGGGCCGGGACTACCGACTACGAGCAGTACTTC.

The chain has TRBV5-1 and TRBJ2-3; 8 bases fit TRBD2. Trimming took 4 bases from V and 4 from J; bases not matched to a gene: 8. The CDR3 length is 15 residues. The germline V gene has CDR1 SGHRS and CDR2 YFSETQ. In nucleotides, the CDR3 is TGCGCCAGCAGCGCCAACCGGGGGGGGCCAGATACGCAGTATTTT. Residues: CASSANRGGPDTQYF.

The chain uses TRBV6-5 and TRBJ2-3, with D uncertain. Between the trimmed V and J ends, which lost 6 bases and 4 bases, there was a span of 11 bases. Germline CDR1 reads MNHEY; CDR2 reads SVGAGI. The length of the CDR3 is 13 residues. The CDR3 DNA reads TGTGCCAGCAGCAGAGGTTTCGCAGATACGCAGTATTTT. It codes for CASSRGFADTQYF.

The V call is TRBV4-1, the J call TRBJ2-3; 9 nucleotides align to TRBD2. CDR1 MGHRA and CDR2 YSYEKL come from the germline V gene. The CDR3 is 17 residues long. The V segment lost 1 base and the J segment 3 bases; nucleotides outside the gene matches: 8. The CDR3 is CASSQGGASGGTDTQYF. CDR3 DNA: TGCGCCAGCAGCCAAGGTGGGGCCAGCGGGGGGACAGATACGCAGTATTTT.

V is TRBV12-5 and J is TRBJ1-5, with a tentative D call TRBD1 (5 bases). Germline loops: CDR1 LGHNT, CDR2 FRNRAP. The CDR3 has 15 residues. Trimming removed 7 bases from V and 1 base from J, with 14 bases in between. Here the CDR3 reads CASAPPRGSNQPQHF. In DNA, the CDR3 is TGTGCTAGTGCTCCTCCCCGGGGGAGCAATCAGCCCCAGCATTTT.

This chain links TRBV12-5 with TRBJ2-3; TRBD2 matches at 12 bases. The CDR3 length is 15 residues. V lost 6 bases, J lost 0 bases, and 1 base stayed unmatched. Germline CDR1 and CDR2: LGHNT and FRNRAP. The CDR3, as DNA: TGTGCTAGTGGCGGGACTAGCGGGAGCACAGATACGCAGTATTTT. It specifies CASGGTSGSTDTQYF.

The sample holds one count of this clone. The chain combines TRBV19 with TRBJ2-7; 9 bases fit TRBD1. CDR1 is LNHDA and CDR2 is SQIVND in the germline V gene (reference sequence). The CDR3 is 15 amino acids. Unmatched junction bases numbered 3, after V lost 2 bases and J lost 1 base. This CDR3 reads CASSIMGQGSYEQYF. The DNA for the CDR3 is TGTGCCAGTAGTATAATGGGACAGGGATCCTACGAGCAGTACTTC.

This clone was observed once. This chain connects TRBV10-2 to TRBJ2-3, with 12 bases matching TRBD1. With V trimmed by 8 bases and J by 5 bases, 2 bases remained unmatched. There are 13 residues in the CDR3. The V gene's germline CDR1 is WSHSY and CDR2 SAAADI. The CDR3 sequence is CASRDRGLDTQYF. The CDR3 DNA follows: TGCGCCAGCCGGGACAGGGGGCTAGATACGCAGTATTTT.

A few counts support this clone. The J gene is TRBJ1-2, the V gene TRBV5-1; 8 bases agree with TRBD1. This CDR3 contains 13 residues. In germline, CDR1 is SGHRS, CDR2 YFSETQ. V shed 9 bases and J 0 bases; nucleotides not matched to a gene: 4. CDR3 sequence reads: CATSTGANYGYTF. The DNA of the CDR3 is TGCGCCACCTCGACAGGGGCTAACTATGGCTACACCTTC.

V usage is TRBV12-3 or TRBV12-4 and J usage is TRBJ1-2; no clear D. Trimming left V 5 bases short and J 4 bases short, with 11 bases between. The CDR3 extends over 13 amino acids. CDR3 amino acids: CASSPDGVYGYTF. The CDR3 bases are TGTGCCAGCAGTCCTGACGGGGTCTATGGCTACACCTTC.

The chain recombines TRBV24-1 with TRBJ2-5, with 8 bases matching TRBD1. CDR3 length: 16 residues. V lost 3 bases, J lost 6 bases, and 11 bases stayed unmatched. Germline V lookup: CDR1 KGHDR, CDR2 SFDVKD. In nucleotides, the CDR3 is TGTGCCACCAGTGATGCCAGGGGGACAGGCGCGCAGACCCAGTACTTC. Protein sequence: CATSDARGTGAQTQYF.